This T cell receptor (beta chain) is from a study of blood T cells in healthy people across ages. With V trimmed by 7 bases and J by 6 bases, 13 bases remained unmatched. Germline V CDR1 and CDR2: DFQATT, SNEGSKA (reference sequence). The CDR3 length is 15 residues. Using a J-beta primer mix together with a sample-barcoded 5' primer, a second PCR was run for about 7 to 12 cycles. Via MiXCR, TCRdb re-called the 5' RACE reads, giving one row per CDR3 protein. In the table there are hundreds of thousands of distinct CDR3 sequences, approximately 60% of which are singletons. The chain is built from TRBV20-1 and TRBJ2-1; 9 bases are a match to TRBD1. Sequencing used blood. The clonotype was recovered from a man in his forties in good health. CDR3 DNA sequence: TGCAGTGTCTACCACCCAGGACAGGGGTTCAATGAGCAGTTCTTC. The encoded protein is CSVYHPGQGFNEQFF.